Listed below are T cell receptor beta chains from one sample, sequenced in a study of blood T cell repertoires in COVID-19. Sequencing was performed with immunoSEQ multiplex PCR; in TCRdb, only in-frame clones are kept and a portion is missing. The repertoire includes over 400,000 clones, 75% to 90% of them detected once, and 3% to 3.5% sits in the top ten. Specimen: peripheral blood. The receptors come from a human donor in a cohort sampled during active COVID-19. The CDR3 runs from the conserved cysteine through the conserved F or W. The D gene is left open where the match is weak. Clone size is not always given. Where it is, it says once, few, many or a class for expanded clones.

j_call	clone_size	cdr3_length	d_call	v_call	cdr3_aa	cdr3_nt
TRBJ2-5	NA	15	TRBD1	TRBV11-3	CASSPDGTGKETQYF	TGTGCCAGCAGCCCCGATGGGACAGGGAAAGAGACCCAGTACTTC
TRBJ2-7	NA	18	TRBD2	TRBV7-9	CASSLESLASGIGYEQYF	TGTGCCAGCAGCTTAGAATCGTTGGCTAGCGGGATTGGCTACGAGCAGTACTTC
TRBJ2-1	NA	16	TRBD2	TRBV6-2/TRBV6-3	CASSSPVAGGPNEQFF	TGTGCCAGCAGTTCCCCGGTAGCGGGAGGGCCTAATGAGCAGTTCTTC
TRBJ2-3	once	15	TRBD2	TRBV3-1/TRBV3-2	CASSQEGAGGGTQYF	TGTGCCAGCAGCCAAGAGGGAGCGGGAGGAGGAACGCAGTATTTT
TRBJ2-6	NA	16	NA	TRBV10-2	CASSESRSSGANVLTF	TGCGCCAGCAGTGAGTCTCGGAGCTCTGGGGCCAACGTCCTGACTTTC
TRBJ2-1	NA	15	TRBD2	TRBV28	CASSGGGSGYNEQFF	TGTGCCAGTAGCGGAGGCGGGAGTGGATACAATGAGCAGTTCTTC
TRBJ1-2	NA	15	TRBD1	TRBV11-2	CASSPRTGTNYGYTF	TGTGCCAGCAGCCCGAGGACAGGCACGAACTATGGCTACACCTTC
TRBJ2-1	once	15	TRBD2	TRBV19	CASRFKREAGYEQFF	TGTGCCAGTAGGTTTAAGCGGGAGGCCGGCTATGAGCAGTTCTTC
TRBJ2-2	NA	20	NA	TRBV21-1	CASSPRGTSGRGRDTGELFF	TGTGCCAGCAGCCCACGGGGGACTAGCGGGAGGGGAAGGGACACCGGGGAGCTGTTTTTT
TRBJ2-1	NA	14	TRBD2	TRBV19	CASIKAGAYNEQFF	TGTGCCAGCATAAAAGCGGGAGCCTACAATGAGCAGTTCTTC
TRBJ1-4	NA	14	NA	TRBV6-5	CASRPPGQGEKLFF	TGTGCCAGCAGACCCCCGGGACAAGGTGAAAAACTGTTTTTT
TRBJ1-5	NA	16	TRBD1	TRBV5-8	CASSLSIGTGGQPQHF	TGTGCCAGCAGCTTGTCAATCGGGACAGGAGGACAGCCCCAGCATTTT
TRBJ2-7	NA	17	TRBD1	TRBV28	CASRPTPGTGDSYEQYF	TGTGCCAGCAGACCAACCCCCGGGACAGGAGACTCCTACGAGCAGTACTTC